This TCR beta chain stems from a study of CD8 T cells in Susac syndrome. RNA in amounts of roughly 0.5 to 1 ug was reverse transcribed with random hexamers. By means of immunoSEQ multiplex PCR, TCR beta CDR3 spanning 54 Vbeta and 13 Jbeta underwent amplification. TCRdb analysed the immunoSEQ multiplex PCR reads with MiXCR anew, one entry per CDR3 protein. This table holds more than 100,000 distinct CDR3 sequences, 80% found once. TEMRA cells were enriched by FACS, and CD4+ and CD8+ T cells were negatively isolated. With 3 bases clipped from V and 6 bases from J, the junction kept 13 bases outside the gene matches. Germline CDR1 is SGDLS and CDR2 is YYNGEE. The CDR3 runs 19 residues.

The TCR originated in a human donor with multiple sclerosis. The chain is built from TRBV9 and TRBJ2-2, with TRBD2 matching over 14 bases. Sequenced sample: CD8+ T cells from PBMCs. The CDR3 spells CASSGTGLAGVRRAGELFF. The CDR3 region has the DNA TGTGCCAGCAGCGGCACGGGACTAGCGGGAGTACGCAGAGCCGGGGAGCTGTTTTTT.